This T cell receptor beta chain is drawn from a study of cytomegalovirus exposure and HLA in healthy donors. Study at large: Caucasian-associated ancestry cluster membership applied to around 76% of about 370 genotyped donors. Study-wide points: About 87% or about 30% of the time was how often most TCR beta V segments were productive, according to an earlier analysis.

The PCR employed 60 Vbeta primers together with 13 Jbeta primers. TCRdb's table, derived via immunoSEQ multiplex PCR, lists solely in-frame clones and lacks some. The sample lists some 160,000 clones; nearly 85% were seen once. The CDR3 covers 15 residues. Germline V gene data show CDR1 as LNHNV and CDR2 as YYDKDF (reference sequence). With V trimmed by 3 bases and J by 4 bases, 9 bases remained unmatched. A note on this clone: The antigen is not known.

This TCR derives from a male donor in good health and CMV-seronegative. The sample taken for sequencing was PBMCs. V and J are TRBV15 and TRBJ2-7; 7 nucleotides agree with TRBD2. Here the CDR3 reads CATSSGGGGLYEQYF. DNA for the CDR3: TGTGCCACCAGCAGTGGGGGGGGAGGACTTTACGAGCAGTACTTC. Full variable domain (outside the CDR3, taken from reference TRBV15 and TRBJ2-7): DAMVIQNPRYQVTQFGKPVTLSCSQTLNHNVMYWYQQKSSQAPKLLFHYYDKDFNNEADTPDNFQSRRPNTSFCFLDIRSPGLGDTAMYLCATSSGGGGLYEQYFGPGTRLTVT.